One sample yielded the 9 T cell receptor beta chains listed below, sequenced in a study of cytomegalovirus exposure and HLA in healthy donors. 13 Jbeta primers and 60 Vbeta primers were used for the PCR. Measured with immunoSEQ multiplex PCR; TCRdb has only the in-frame clones, and not every one. The table shows approximately 210,000 clones, with around 79% occurring only once. What was sequenced was PBMCs. The receptors originated from a woman aged 45-60 years in good health and CMV-seronegative.

The V and J genes are TRBV9 and TRBJ2-3; 7 bases are a match to TRBD2. Germline assignment: CDR1 SGDLS and CDR2 YYNGEE. The CDR3 totals 16 residues. Germline trimming cut 0 bases from V and 0 bases from J; bases unmatched to any gene: 4. CDR3 DNA sequence: TGTGCCAGCAGCGTAGGAGCGGGGCTTAGCACAGATACGCAGTATTTT. Protein sequence: CASSVGAGLSTDTQYF.

The sample holds one count of this clone. The genes are TRBV18 and TRBJ1-1; D might be TRBD1 (6 bases). The CDR3 sequence is 13 residues long. V was trimmed by 6 bases and J by 7 bases, leaving 15 bases between them. CDR1 and CDR2 from the germline V gene are KGHSH and LQKENI. CDR3 coding DNA: TGTGCCAGCTCCCCCCAGACAGGCCGTGAAGCTTTCTTT. It encodes CASSPQTGREAFF.

V usage is TRBV7-2 and J usage is TRBJ1-2; D gene uncertain. Germline assignment: CDR1 SGHTA and CDR2 FQGNSA. CDR3 length: 14 amino acids. The V and J ends lost 8 bases and 10 bases respectively, with 23 bases between them. The CDR3 nucleotides read TGTGCCAGCTCCGGGAGCCAGATAAGAATTGCCTACACCTTC. This gives the protein CASSGSQIRIAYTF.

V and J are TRBV11-1 and TRBJ2-5; 7 bases fit TRBD1. This CDR3 is 14 amino acids long. V shed 1 base and J 2 bases; nucleotides not matched to a gene: 1. The germline gives CDR1 SGHAT, CDR2 FQDESV (reference sequence). CDR3 loop: CASSLETGQETQYF. The CDR3 bases are TGTGCCAGCAGCTTAGAGACAGGGCAAGAGACCCAGTACTTC.

This clone showed up just a few times. The chain links TRBV18 to TRBJ1-1; 7 bases agree with TRBD1. CDR3 length: 13 residues. CDR1 and CDR2 from the germline V gene are KGHSH and LQKENI. Unmatched junction bases numbered 1, after V lost 3 bases and J lost 3 bases. The CDR3 reads CASSPTGDTEAFF. The DNA for the CDR3 is TGTGCCAGCTCACCCACAGGGGACACTGAAGCTTTCTTT.

In DNA, the CDR3 is TGTGCCAGCAGCCCGGGTGGAGGGGCAGGGATGAACACTGAAGCTTTCTTT. Translating it yields CASSPGGGAGMNTEAFF. The chain is built from TRBV7-2 and TRBJ1-1, with D tentatively TRBD1 (5 bases). CDR3 length: 17 residues. V was cut by 5 bases and J by 0 bases, with 19 bases left in between. Germline V gene sequence: CDR1 SGHTA, CDR2 FQGNSA.

The J gene is TRBJ2-7, the V gene TRBV4-3, with 9 bases aligning to TRBD1. The CDR3 is 15 residues long. CDR1 is LGHNA and CDR2 is YSLEER in the germline V gene. The ends lost 1 base at V and 0 bases at J; junction bases unmatched: 1. The CDR3 DNA follows: TGCGCCAGCAGCCAAGGGACAGGGGCCTCCTACGAGCAGTACTTC. Its translation: CASSQGTGASYEQYF.

The CDR3 sequence is CASGPTSGGDTGELFF. The CDR3, as DNA: TGTGCTAGTGGCCCCACTAGCGGGGGGGACACCGGGGAGCTGTTTTTT. The rearrangement joins TRBV12-5 to TRBJ2-2; 13 positions agree with TRBD2. The CDR3 is 16 amino acids. V was pared by 6 bases and J by 3 bases, with 4 bases of the junction left unmatched. The germline gives CDR1 LGHNT, CDR2 FRNRAP.

The rearrangement uses TRBV6-5 and TRBJ1-3; D is uncertain. The germline V and J ends were trimmed by 5 bases and 3 bases, with 11 bases remaining between them. Germline V lookup: CDR1 MNHEY, CDR2 SVGAGI. The CDR3 spans 14 residues. CDR3 in DNA: TGTGCCAGCAGTCAAGGGAGGCTTGGAAACACCATATATTTT. Translated, it gives CASSQGRLGNTIYF.